This T cell receptor (beta chain) was recovered during a study of blood T cell repertoires in COVID-19. Profiled with immunoSEQ multiplex PCR; TCRdb holds only in-frame clones, not every one. In the table there are about 160,000 clones, roughly 83% of which are singletons. The CDR3 spans 11 residues. Germline lookup yields CDR1 SEHNR and CDR2 FQNEAQ (reference sequence). Trimming left V 1 base short and J 9 bases short, with 4 bases between. The V and J genes are TRBV7-9 and TRBJ2-1, with D uncertain. Source material: PBMCs or T cells enriched from blood (not recorded which). The clonotype was recovered from a woman between 50 and 59 years old who had recovered from COVID-19. CDR3 sequence: CASSLELEQFF. CDR3 DNA: TGTGCCAGCAGCTTAGAACTTGAGCAGTTCTTC.